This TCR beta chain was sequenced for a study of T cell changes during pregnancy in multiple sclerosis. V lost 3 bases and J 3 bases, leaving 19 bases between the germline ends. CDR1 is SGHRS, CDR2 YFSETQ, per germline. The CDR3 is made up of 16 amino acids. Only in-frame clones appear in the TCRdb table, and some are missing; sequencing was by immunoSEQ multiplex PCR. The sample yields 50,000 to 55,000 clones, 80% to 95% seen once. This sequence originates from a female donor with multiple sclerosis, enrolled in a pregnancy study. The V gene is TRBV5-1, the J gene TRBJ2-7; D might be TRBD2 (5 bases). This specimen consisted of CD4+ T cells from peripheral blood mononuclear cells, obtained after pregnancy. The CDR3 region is CASSSYLREGNYEQYF. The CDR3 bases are TGCGCCAGCAGCTCCTACCTGAGGGAAGGGAACTACGAGCAGTACTTC.